This is a list of T cell receptor beta chains from one sample in a study of T-cell memory formation after mild COVID-19. TCRdb reanalysed the 5' RACE reads using MiXCR and keeps one entry per CDR3 protein. The repertoire holds about 400,000 distinct CDR3 sequences, with around 22% as singletons. The sequenced material came from PBMCs or a T cell subset sorted from them (not recorded which). All receptors derive from an adult woman who had mild COVID-19 (a few samples of this study predate the infection). Cell type and time point are not known. Each CDR3 is given with its conserved first and last residue. D genes are given only for firm matches. Clone size is not always given. Where it is, it says once, few, many or a class for expanded clones.

size | J | D | V | CDR3 | DNA
few | TRBJ1-2 | . | TRBV20-1 | CSARSPLGPSEGYTF | TGCAGTGCTAGAAGCCCTTTGGGGCCAAGTGAGGGCTACACCTTC
. | TRBJ2-3 | . | TRBV24-1 | CATSDLGGDTDTQYF | TGTGCCACCAGTGATTTGGGAGGAGACACAGATACGCAGTATTTT
many | TRBJ2-7 | . | TRBV18 | CASSGGTYEQYF | TGTGCCAGCTCAGGTGGGACCTACGAGCAGTACTTC
. | TRBJ2-1 | . | TRBV7-3 | CASSLPGSTYNEQFF | TGTGCCAGCAGCTTACCGGGGTCCACCTACAATGAGCAGTTCTTC
few | TRBJ1-5 | . | TRBV15 | CATSREGGRNQPQHF | TGTGCCACCAGCAGAGAGGGCGGGAGGAATCAGCCCCAGCATTTT
. | TRBJ2-1 | . | TRBV7-3 | CASSPTSTSFYNEQFF | TGTGCCAGCAGCCCTACCTCTACTAGCTTCTACAATGAGCAGTTCTTC
many | TRBJ2-1 | . | TRBV10-3 | CAISDGRNNEQFF | TGTGCCATCAGTGATGGGCGAAACAATGAGCAGTTCTTC
. | TRBJ1-5 | . | TRBV7-2 | CASSSFPGNSNQPQHF | TGTGCCAGCAGCTCTTTTCCGGGGAACAGCAATCAGCCCCAGCATTTT
. | TRBJ2-7 | TRBD2 | TRBV4-1 | CASSQALAGGKEQYF | TGCGCCAGCAGCCAAGCCCTAGCGGGGGGTAAAGAGCAGTACTTC
. | TRBJ1-2 | TRBD1 | TRBV12-3/TRBV12-4 | CASSRPVTGGDYGYTF | TGTGCCAGCAGCCGTCCCGTGACAGGGGGCGACTATGGCTACACCTTC
. | TRBJ1-4 | . | TRBV6-5 | CASSYSGSPTATNEKLFF | TGTGCCAGCAGTTACTCGGGGTCGCCGACCGCAACTAATGAAAAACTGTTTTTT
few | TRBJ1-4 | . | TRBV24-1 | CATISSELGEKLFF | TGTGCCACCATTAGTTCCGAATTGGGCGAAAAACTGTTTTTT
few | TRBJ2-7 | TRBD2 | TRBV14 | CASSRGASGIYEQYF | TGTGCCAGCAGCCGCGGAGCTAGCGGGATATACGAGCAGTACTTC
many | TRBJ1-2 | TRBD1 | TRBV12-3/TRBV12-4 | CASSAGQSYGYTF | TGTGCCAGCAGTGCGGGACAGTCCTATGGCTACACCTTC
. | TRBJ2-3 | TRBD2 | TRBV30 | CAWNLAGRTDTQYF | TGTGCCTGGAATCTAGCGGGCCGAACAGATACGCAGTATTTT
many | TRBJ2-7 | TRBD1 | TRBV7-8 | CASSSGQGPFYEQYF | TGTGCCAGCAGCTCTGGACAGGGGCCCTTCTACGAGCAGTACTTC
. | TRBJ2-5 | . | TRBV24-1 | CATASGETQYF | TGTGCCACCGCTTCGGGAGAGACCCAGTACTTC
many | TRBJ2-7 | TRBD1 | TRBV12-3/TRBV12-4 | CASSPGRGQDYSYEQYF | TGTGCCAGCAGCCCCGGTCGGGGACAGGATTACTCCTACGAGCAGTACTTC
few | TRBJ1-2 | . | TRBV21-1 | CASSKGRTGDNYTF | TGTGCCAGCAGCAAAGGCCGGACAGGGGACAACTACACCTTC
. | TRBJ1-5 | . | TRBV19 | CASSLGKEPQHF | TGTGCCAGTAGTCTAGGGAAAGAGCCCCAGCATTTT
few | TRBJ2-5 | . | TRBV6-1 | CASSAVQGSGQETQYF | TGTGCCAGCAGTGCCGTACAGGGAAGTGGGCAAGAGACCCAGTACTTC
many | TRBJ2-2 | TRBD2 | TRBV7-3 | CASSLELAGGTGELFF | TGTGCCAGCAGCTTAGAATTAGCGGGAGGCACCGGGGAGCTGTTTTTT
. | TRBJ2-5 | . | TRBV27 | CASRLTTWGEEETQYF | TGTGCCAGCAGACTAACTACGTGGGGGGAAGAAGAGACCCAGTACTTC
few | TRBJ2-3 | TRBD2 | TRBV2 | CATLAGEWLARTDTQYF | TGTGCCACCCTAGCGGGAGAGTGGCTGGCACGTACAGATACGCAGTATTTT